These 18 T cell receptor beta chains were all obtained from the same sample, sequenced in a study of early stage breast cancer tumors. Some clones are missing from TCRdb's copy, which holds only in-frame ones; the method was immunoSEQ multiplex PCR. The repertoire holds 60,000 to 80,000 clones, with 79% as singletons. Sequences were obtained from blood. These TCRs come from a person aged 55 to 75 with breast cancer.

V gene TRBV4-1 combines with J gene TRBJ2-7; perhaps TRBD1 as D (6 bases). CDR1 is MGHRA, CDR2 YSYEKL, per germline. V lost 0 bases, J lost 2 bases, and 11 bases lay in between. The CDR3 is 15 residues long. CDR3: CASSQEARGTYEQYF. In DNA, the CDR3 is TGCGCCAGCAGCCAAGAGGCCAGGGGAACCTACGAGCAGTACTTC.

This clone was detected a few times. CDR3 sequence: CASRWGGELFF. The CDR3 DNA sequence: TGTGCCAGTAGGTGGGGCGGGGAGCTGTTTTTT. The V and J genes are TRBV19 and TRBJ2-2; D gene uncertain. V gave up 6 bases and J gave up 7 bases, with 6 bases separating them. Germline-derived CDR1 and CDR2 are LNHDA and SQIVND (reference sequence). This CDR3 comprises 11 residues.

The CDR3 reads CASSLEGDTQYF. CDR3 in DNA: TGTGCCAGCAGCTTAGAAGGGGATACGCAGTATTTT. The chain has TRBV11-2 and TRBJ2-3, with D unclear. Trimming cost V 0 bases and J 6 bases, with 4 bases left between them. The V gene's germline CDR1 is SGHAT and CDR2 FQNNGV. This CDR3 is 12 amino acids long.

CDR3 loop: CASSSAQPTSEQYF. CDR3 sequence (DNA): TGTGCCAGCAGCTCCGCGCAGCCCACAAGCGAGCAGTACTTC. The V call is TRBV7-6, the J call TRBJ2-7, with D unresolved. V dropped 4 bases and J dropped 6 bases, with 16 bases sitting between them. Germline V CDR1 and CDR2: SGHVS, FNYEAQ. The CDR3 totals 14 residues.

The chain has TRBV19 and TRBJ2-3; D is perhaps TRBD1 or TRBD2 (5 bases each). Germline CDR1 and CDR2: LNHDA and SQIVND (reference sequence). This CDR3 has 16 residues. Trimming removed 6 bases at V and 2 bases at J, with 18 bases between. The CDR3 loop is CASSPIARGFTDTQYF. The CDR3 bases are TGTGCCAGTAGCCCCATAGCGAGGGGCTTCACAGATACGCAGTATTTT.

This chain links TRBV5-4 with TRBJ2-7, with 8 bases aligning to TRBD2. Per the germline V gene, CDR1 is SGHNT and CDR2 is YYREEE (reference sequence). The V and J ends lost 3 bases and 2 bases, in that order; junction bases with no gene match: 7. This CDR3 is 15 amino acids long. The CDR3 protein is CASSSPGLGTYEQYF. The CDR3 coding sequence is TGTGCCAGCAGCTCACCGGGACTAGGAACCTACGAGCAGTACTTC.

The chain joins TRBV19 to TRBJ2-3; 8 bases are shared with TRBD1. The germline V gene has CDR1 LNHDA and CDR2 SQIVND (reference sequence). V was clipped by 1 base and J by 6 bases; unmatched bases: 6. This CDR3 spans 15 amino acids. CDR3 DNA: TGTGCCAGTAGTATAGGGGACAGGTCCAGTGATACGCAGTATTTT. It specifies CASSIGDRSSDTQYF.

This chain links TRBV29-1 with TRBJ2-1; TRBD1 aligns across 9 bases. The germline V gene has CDR1 SQVTM and CDR2 ANQGSEA. Losses at the gene ends were 6 bases for V and 0 bases for J; bases not matched to a gene: 3. There are 14 residues in the CDR3. CDR3 coding DNA: TGCAGCGTAGACAGGGGGAGCTCCTACAATGAGCAGTTCTTC. This encodes CSVDRGSSYNEQFF.

The J gene is TRBJ1-5, the V gene TRBV5-1; D uncertain. The CDR3 spans 13 residues. From germline, CDR1 is SGHRS and CDR2 YFSETQ. Trimming stripped 0 bases from V and 7 bases from J, with 8 bases between. The CDR3 sequence: CASSLGGFQPQHF. In DNA form, the CDR3 reads TGCGCCAGCAGCTTGGGTGGGTTCCAGCCCCAGCATTTT. The variable domain in full, completed from reference TRBV5-1 and TRBJ1-5, reads KAGVTQTPRYLIKTRGQQVTLSCSPISGHRSVSWYQQTPGQGLQFLFEYFSETQRNKGNFPGRFSGRQFSNSRSEMNVSTLELGDSALYLCASSLGGFQPQHFGDGTRLSIL.

The gene calls are TRBV5-4 and TRBJ2-7, with 9 positions matching TRBD1. The V gene end was trimmed by 4 bases and the J gene end by 0 bases; junction bases not matched to a gene: 8. This CDR3 comprises 16 residues. Germline V gene lookup returns CDR1 SGHNT and CDR2 YYREEE (reference sequence). CDR3 protein: CASSQPGTGSSYEQYF. The CDR3 DNA follows: TGTGCCAGCAGCCAGCCAGGGACAGGGAGCTCCTACGAGCAGTACTTC.

This clone has more than one count but fewer than ten. The rearrangement links TRBV11-2 to TRBJ1-2; no reliable D call. Trimming cost V 5 bases and J 3 bases, with 16 bases left between them. CDR1 and CDR2 (germline): SGHAT, FQNNGV. The CDR3 totals 15 residues. CDR3 in amino acids: CASSALRTRYYGYTF. CDR3 DNA sequence: TGTGCCAGCAGCGCCCTTCGGACGCGGTACTATGGCTACACCTTC.

The gene calls are TRBV28 and TRBJ2-5; 10 bases are shared with TRBD2. This CDR3 has 15 residues. Trimming removed 5 bases from V and 2 bases from J; junction bases left unmatched: 5. Germline CDR1 is MDHEN and CDR2 is SYDVKM. The CDR3 nucleotides are TGTGCCAGCAGTATACTAGCGGGGATTCAAGAGACCCAGTACTTC. Translation gives CASSILAGIQETQYF.

Only one count was recorded for this clone. V is TRBV5-6 and J is TRBJ2-5; perhaps D is TRBD1 or TRBD2 (5 bases each). Trimming shortened V by 2 bases and J by 1 base, and 12 bases separated the two germline ends. Germline CDR1 and CDR2: SGHDT and YYEEEE. This CDR3 is built from 15 residues. The CDR3 loop reads CASSFRGSGQETQYF. CDR3 bases: TGTGCCAGCAGCTTCCGGGGCAGCGGCCAAGAGACCCAGTACTTC.

The V call is TRBV6-1, the J call TRBJ1-6; 8 bases line up with TRBD1. The CDR3 loop spans 15 amino acids. Germline V gene data show CDR1 as MNHNS and CDR2 as SASEGT. The trim removed 2 bases at V and 8 bases at J, leaving 5 bases unmatched. CDR3 in DNA: TGTGCCAGCAGTGAACGAGACAGGGGATATTCACCCCTCCACTTT. It yields the protein CASSERDRGYSPLHF.

The CDR3 loop is CATTYSYGYTF. The CDR3 DNA reads as TGTGCCACGACATACTCGTATGGCTACACCTTC. The chain has TRBV21-1 and TRBJ1-2; the D call in the table, TRBD1, was not verified against the DNA. TRBV21-1 is classified as a pseudogene. The CDR3 spans 11 residues.

The J gene is TRBJ2-7, the V gene TRBV27, with 7 bases lining up with TRBD1. CDR3 length equals 13 residues. Germline CDR1 and CDR2: MNHEY and SMNVEV (reference sequence). The V gene end was trimmed by 3 bases and the J gene end by 5 bases; junction bases not matched to a gene: 4. The CDR3 DNA reads TGTGCCAGCAGTTTGGTCCAGGGGGACGAGCAGTACTTC. As protein: CASSLVQGDEQYF.

This chain joins TRBV5-4 and TRBJ1-2; TRBD1 might be the D (5 bases). From germline, CDR1 is SGHNT and CDR2 YYREEE (reference sequence). The V end lost 0 bases, the J end lost 8 bases, and 11 bases lay between the germline ends. The CDR3 sequence is 13 residues long. CDR3 bases: TGTGCCAGCAGCTTGGCCGGGGGTGGAGGCTACACCTTC. It yields the protein CASSLAGGGGYTF.

V usage is TRBV30 and J usage is TRBJ1-5; 8 nucleotides align to TRBD1. The CDR3 spans 17 residues. The germline gives CDR1 GTSNPN, CDR2 SVGIG (reference sequence). The J segment lost 5 bases and the V segment lost 2 bases, leaving 14 bases of the junction unmatched. The CDR3 DNA is TGTGCCTGGAGTAGACGACAGGGGAACGGAGGGGATCAGCCCCAGCATTTT. Translation gives CAWSRRQGNGGDQPQHF.